Included here is one T cell receptor beta chain sequence, with context. The data originate from a study of blood T cell repertoires in COVID-19. About the research overall: The analysed material was cDNA or gDNA that came from T cells, B-cell-depleted T cells, or PBMCs.

V was pared by 1 base and J by 6 bases, with 6 bases of the junction left unmatched. In germline, CDR1 is LGHDT, CDR2 YNNKEL (reference sequence). This CDR3 spans 16 amino acids. Produced via immunoSEQ multiplex PCR; TCRdb's table is partial and in-frame only. This table has approximately 290,000 clones, roughly 91% appearing once. The chain combines TRBV3-1 (or the pseudogene TRBV3-2) with TRBJ2-1; 10 bases agree with TRBD2. Input material: peripheral blood. This sequence was found in a woman aged 25 to 39 with COVID-19, enrolled during active disease. Written as DNA, the CDR3 is TGTGCCAGCAGCCAAGTGACAGCGGGGGGGCGCAATGAGCAGTTCTTC. This gives the protein CASSQVTAGGRNEQFF.